Listed here are 25 T cell receptor beta chains from one sample, sequenced in a study of blood T cell repertoires in COVID-19. TCRdb's table, derived via immunoSEQ multiplex PCR, lists solely in-frame clones and lacks some. In the table there are fewer than 500,000 clones, 85% to 90% of which are singletons. Sample: peripheral blood. Receptors were obtained from a man younger than 35 with COVID-19, enrolled during active disease.

The V and J genes are TRBV5-4 and TRBJ2-3, with TRBD2 matching 11 bases. CDR1 SGHNT and CDR2 YYREEE come from the germline V gene (reference sequence). V shed 2 bases and J 6 bases; nucleotides not matched to a gene: 5. The CDR3 sequence is 15 residues long. The CDR3 loop reads CASSFSGGAPDTQYF. The CDR3 coding sequence is TGTGCCAGCAGCTTTAGCGGGGGGGCCCCCGATACGCAGTATTTT.

The chain links TRBV5-1 to TRBJ2-3, with TRBD2 matching 9 bases. V was clipped by 0 bases and J by 5 bases; unmatched bases: 4. The CDR3 extends over 15 amino acids. The germline CDR1 and CDR2 sequences are SGHRS and YFSETQ. This chain's CDR3 is CASSLGGLAGDTQYF. The CDR3 region has the DNA TGCGCCAGCAGCTTGGGGGGACTAGCAGGAGATACGCAGTATTTT.

This clone appeared a few times. This sequence joins TRBV2 and TRBJ2-3, with unresolved D. The germline gives CDR1 SNHLY, CDR2 FYNNEI. The V end lost 3 bases, the J end lost 4 bases, and 11 bases lay between the germline ends. CDR3 length equals 14 residues. The CDR3 here is CASSERSEPDTQYF. The CDR3 region has the DNA TGTGCCAGCAGTGAGAGGTCAGAACCAGATACGCAGTATTTT. Looking up the rest from reference TRBV2 and TRBJ2-3 gives the full variable domain: EPEVTQTPSHQVTQMGQEVILRCVPISNHLYFYWYRQILGQKVEFLVSFYNNEISEKSEIFDDQFSVERPDGSNFTLKIRSTKLEDSAMYFCASSERSEPDTQYFGPGTRLTVL.

The rearrangement joins TRBV2 to TRBJ2-3, with 8 bases fitting TRBD1. The length of the CDR3 is 16 residues. In germline, CDR1 is SNHLY, CDR2 FYNNEI. J lost 2 bases, V lost 4 bases, and 8 bases had no gene match. Here the CDR3 DNA reads TGTGCCAGCAGTGTGGGGTCCCAGGGGGCCACAGATACGCAGTATTTT. Translating it yields CASSVGSQGATDTQYF. Filled out from reference TRBV2 and TRBJ2-3, the complete variable domain reads EPEVTQTPSHQVTQMGQEVILRCVPISNHLYFYWYRQILGQKVEFLVSFYNNEISEKSEIFDDQFSVERPDGSNFTLKIRSTKLEDSAMYFCASSVGSQGATDTQYFGPGTRLTVL.

The chain employs TRBV5-1 and TRBJ1-1; a possible D gene is TRBD1 (6 bases). CDR1 is SGHRS and CDR2 is YFSETQ in the germline V gene. This CDR3 has 14 amino acids. V lost 1 base and J 1 base, leaving 8 bases between the germline ends. The CDR3 loop reads CASSLPTGNTEAFF. Written as DNA, the CDR3 is TGCGCCAGCAGCTTGCCGACAGGGAACACTGAAGCTTTCTTT.

This clone has more than one count but fewer than ten. The V call is TRBV11-2, the J call TRBJ1-2, with 7 bases aligning to TRBD1. Germline CDR1 and CDR2: SGHAT and FQNNGV. CDR3 length equals 13 residues. Trimming cost V 5 bases and J 6 bases; bases outside gene matches: 6. CDR3 sequence reads: CASSPQGLDGYTF. CDR3 in DNA: TGTGCCAGCAGCCCACAGGGGCTCGATGGCTACACCTTC.

For the CDR3, the DNA is TGTGCCAGCAGCGGGACAGCGGAGGTCTACGAGCAGTACTTC. Residues: CASSGTAEVYEQYF. The rearrangement uses TRBV5-6 and TRBJ2-7; 7 nucleotides align to TRBD1. V lost 4 bases and J lost 3; bases outside the gene matches: 7. From germline, CDR1 is SGHDT and CDR2 YYEEEE. The CDR3 totals 14 residues.

V gene TRBV13 combines with J gene TRBJ2-1; a weak D match, TRBD2 (7 bases). V shed 0 bases and J shed 8 bases, with 14 bases lying between them. This CDR3 comprises 15 residues. Looked up from germline, CDR1 is PRHDT and CDR2 is FYEKMQ (reference sequence). CDR3 region: CASSLGSGGWYEQFF. The CDR3 DNA follows: TGTGCCAGCAGCTTAGGCTCGGGGGGCTGGTATGAGCAGTTCTTC.

DNA for the CDR3: TGTGCCAGCAGCTTAGGAACCCCGGGGGAAGATACGCAGTATTTT. Translated, it gives CASSLGTPGEDTQYF. The chain couples TRBV7-8 to TRBJ2-3, with a weak D call TRBD2 (6 bases). The CDR3 runs 15 residues. Germline V gives CDR1 SGHVS, CDR2 FQNEAQ. V was trimmed by 1 base and J by 5 bases, leaving 13 bases between them.

The V call is TRBV7-9, the J call TRBJ2-5; 13 bases are shared with TRBD2. V was pared by 5 bases and J by 2 bases, with 5 bases of the junction left unmatched. The CDR3 spans 16 residues. Germline V gene data show CDR1 as SEHNR and CDR2 as FQNEAQ (reference sequence). CDR3 in amino acids: CASSPTSGGPQETQYF. The CDR3 coding sequence is TGTGCCAGCAGCCCGACTAGCGGGGGGCCACAAGAGACCCAGTACTTC.

The gene calls are TRBV5-1 and TRBJ2-7, with D possibly TRBD1 on 5 matching bases. CDR1 SGHRS and CDR2 YFSETQ come from the germline V gene. Trimming took 1 base from V and 3 from J, leaving 11 bases between them. This CDR3 is 14 amino acids long. The DNA of the CDR3 is TGCGCCAGCAGCTTGAAGGGGCCCAGCTACGAGCAGTACTTC. It specifies CASSLKGPSYEQYF.

The V and J genes are TRBV7-3 and TRBJ1-1; TRBD1 agrees at 9 bases. V was pared by 5 bases and J by 3 bases, with 1 base of the junction left unmatched. Germline V gene sequence: CDR1 SGHTA, CDR2 FQGTGA. The CDR3 totals 13 residues. The DNA of the CDR3 is TGTGCCAGCAGCCGGGACAGGGACACTGAAGCTTTCTTT. This encodes CASSRDRDTEAFF.

This chain links TRBV15 with TRBJ1-2; TRBD1 might be the D (5 bases). The CDR3 has 12 residues. V was cut by 4 bases and J by 6 bases, with 9 bases left in between. Germline V gives CDR1 LNHNV, CDR2 YYDKDF (reference sequence). CDR3 DNA sequence: TGTGCCACCAGCAAGAACAGGAATGGCTACACCTTC. Translated: CATSKNRNGYTF.

The J gene is TRBJ1-1, the V gene TRBV7-9; maybe TRBD1 (5 bases). Germline V gene data show CDR1 as SEHNR and CDR2 as FQNEAQ (reference sequence). Deletions cut 1 base from V and 4 bases from J, with 10 bases between. This CDR3 contains 14 residues. The CDR3 loop is CASSLVGGGTEAFF. Written as DNA, the CDR3 is TGTGCCAGCAGCTTAGTGGGCGGGGGCACTGAAGCTTTCTTT.

V is TRBV7-9 and J is TRBJ2-1, with D unclear. Trimming shortened V by 4 bases and J by 6 bases, and 10 bases separated the two germline ends. From germline, CDR1 is SEHNR and CDR2 FQNEAQ (reference sequence). CDR3 length: 13 amino acids. The CDR3 DNA reads TGTGCCAGCAGCTCCATAGTAGCCAATGAGCAGTTCTTC. Translating it yields CASSSIVANEQFF.

This clone was counted once. The V gene is TRBV19, the J gene TRBJ2-7; TRBD1 is a possible D gene (5 bases). This CDR3 has 13 residues. The germline V and J ends were trimmed by 3 bases and 5 bases, with 11 bases remaining between them. Germline CDR1 is LNHDA and CDR2 is SQIVND (reference sequence). The CDR3 sequence: CASSITGTHEQYF. The CDR3, as DNA: TGTGCCAGTAGTATCACAGGCACCCACGAGCAGTACTTC.

The rearrangement uses TRBV5-6 and TRBJ1-4; D is undetermined. Germline values: CDR1 SGHDT, CDR2 YYEEEE. This CDR3 comprises 14 residues. V was trimmed by 2 bases and J by 0 bases, leaving 5 bases between them. CDR3 residues: CASSFRSTNEKLFF. The CDR3 region has the DNA TGTGCCAGCAGCTTCAGGTCAACTAATGAAAAACTGTTTTTT.

The CDR3 region is CASSSGTGASGANVLTF. CDR3 nucleotide sequence: TGCGCCAGCAGTTCCGGGACGGGAGCCTCTGGGGCCAACGTCCTGACTTTC. The chain recombines TRBV5-1 with TRBJ2-6, with a possible D match to TRBD2 (6 bases). V lost 5 bases and J 0 bases, leaving 15 bases between the germline ends. The CDR3 spans 17 residues. Per the germline V gene, CDR1 is SGHRS and CDR2 is YFSETQ.

The rearrangement links TRBV19 to TRBJ2-7, with 8 bases that match TRBD1. This CDR3 contains 14 residues. CDR1 and CDR2 from the germline V gene are LNHDA and SQIVND (reference sequence). The J segment lost 1 base and the V segment lost 4 bases, leaving 3 bases of the junction unmatched. The CDR3 here is CASSTGTGSYEQYF. DNA for the CDR3: TGTGCCAGTAGTACCGGGACAGGTTCCTACGAGCAGTACTTC.

The chain recombines TRBV18 with TRBJ1-2; D is possibly TRBD1 (5 bases). V was pared by 0 bases and J by 3 bases, with 8 bases between. The CDR3 runs 14 residues. Germline loops: CDR1 KGHSH, CDR2 LQKENI. The DNA for the CDR3 is TGTGCCAGCTCACCACCGGGGCATTACTATGGCTACACCTTC. Encoded protein: CASSPPGHYYGYTF.

The rearrangement uses TRBV14 and TRBJ2-7; 11 bases line up with TRBD1. The trim removed 6 bases at V and 11 bases at J, leaving 12 bases unmatched. CDR3 length: 14 amino acids. The germline gives CDR1 SGHDN, CDR2 FVKESK. The CDR3 nucleotides are TGTGCCAGCAGACGTACGGGACAGGGGGAGTTGAAGTACTTC. It translates to CASRRTGQGELKYF.

The gene calls are TRBV11-2 and TRBJ2-7; 9 bases line up with TRBD1. CDR1 and CDR2 from the germline V gene are SGHAT and FQNNGV. The CDR3 sequence is 15 residues long. V gave up 4 bases and J gave up 2 bases; unmatched junction bases: 6. This CDR3 reads CASSSGQGGTYEQYF. CDR3 bases: TGTGCCAGCAGCTCGGGACAGGGCGGGACCTACGAGCAGTACTTC.

Only one count was recorded for this clone. The V and J genes are TRBV9 and TRBJ1-5; D is ambiguous. Trimming pared 3 bases from V and 4 bases from J, leaving 11 bases between. Germline CDR1 reads SGDLS; CDR2 reads YYNGEE. The CDR3 consists of 14 residues. CDR3 sequence: CASSAPGANQPQHF. In DNA form, the CDR3 reads TGTGCCAGCAGCGCCCCGGGAGCTAATCAGCCCCAGCATTTT. The full variable domain, completed using reference TRBV9 and TRBJ1-5, is DSGVTQTPKHLITATGQRVTLRCSPRSGDLSVYWYQQSLDQGLQFLIQYYNGEERAKGNILERFSAQQFPDLHSELNLSSLELGDSALYFCASSAPGANQPQHFGDGTRLSIL.

J is TRBJ2-1 and V is TRBV19; D perhaps matches TRBD2 (7 bases). CDR3 length: 15 residues. The V gene lost 7 bases and the J gene lost 6 bases, with 19 bases spanning the gap. The germline CDR1 and CDR2 sequences are LNHDA and SQIVND (reference sequence). The CDR3 DNA sequence: TGTGCCAGTACCTTAGTGGGGGGGCCTTCCAATGAGCAGTTCTTC. Amino acids: CASTLVGGPSNEQFF. Drawing the rest from reference TRBV19 and TRBJ2-1, the complete variable domain is DGGITQSPKYLFRKEGQNVTLSCEQNLNHDAMYWYRQDPGQGLRLIYYSQIVNDFQKGDIAEGYSVSREKKESFPLTVTSAQKNPTAFYLCASTLVGGPSNEQFFGPGTRLTVL.

This sequence joins TRBV4-1 and TRBJ2-7, with a possible D match to TRBD1 (5 bases). Trimming stripped 1 base from V and 5 bases from J, with 12 bases between. This CDR3 region has 14 residues. Looked up from germline, CDR1 is MGHRA and CDR2 is YSYEKL. CDR3 nucleotides: TGCGCCAGCAGCCAAGGTCCAGGGCTCGACGAGCAGTACTTC. This gives the protein CASSQGPGLDEQYF.